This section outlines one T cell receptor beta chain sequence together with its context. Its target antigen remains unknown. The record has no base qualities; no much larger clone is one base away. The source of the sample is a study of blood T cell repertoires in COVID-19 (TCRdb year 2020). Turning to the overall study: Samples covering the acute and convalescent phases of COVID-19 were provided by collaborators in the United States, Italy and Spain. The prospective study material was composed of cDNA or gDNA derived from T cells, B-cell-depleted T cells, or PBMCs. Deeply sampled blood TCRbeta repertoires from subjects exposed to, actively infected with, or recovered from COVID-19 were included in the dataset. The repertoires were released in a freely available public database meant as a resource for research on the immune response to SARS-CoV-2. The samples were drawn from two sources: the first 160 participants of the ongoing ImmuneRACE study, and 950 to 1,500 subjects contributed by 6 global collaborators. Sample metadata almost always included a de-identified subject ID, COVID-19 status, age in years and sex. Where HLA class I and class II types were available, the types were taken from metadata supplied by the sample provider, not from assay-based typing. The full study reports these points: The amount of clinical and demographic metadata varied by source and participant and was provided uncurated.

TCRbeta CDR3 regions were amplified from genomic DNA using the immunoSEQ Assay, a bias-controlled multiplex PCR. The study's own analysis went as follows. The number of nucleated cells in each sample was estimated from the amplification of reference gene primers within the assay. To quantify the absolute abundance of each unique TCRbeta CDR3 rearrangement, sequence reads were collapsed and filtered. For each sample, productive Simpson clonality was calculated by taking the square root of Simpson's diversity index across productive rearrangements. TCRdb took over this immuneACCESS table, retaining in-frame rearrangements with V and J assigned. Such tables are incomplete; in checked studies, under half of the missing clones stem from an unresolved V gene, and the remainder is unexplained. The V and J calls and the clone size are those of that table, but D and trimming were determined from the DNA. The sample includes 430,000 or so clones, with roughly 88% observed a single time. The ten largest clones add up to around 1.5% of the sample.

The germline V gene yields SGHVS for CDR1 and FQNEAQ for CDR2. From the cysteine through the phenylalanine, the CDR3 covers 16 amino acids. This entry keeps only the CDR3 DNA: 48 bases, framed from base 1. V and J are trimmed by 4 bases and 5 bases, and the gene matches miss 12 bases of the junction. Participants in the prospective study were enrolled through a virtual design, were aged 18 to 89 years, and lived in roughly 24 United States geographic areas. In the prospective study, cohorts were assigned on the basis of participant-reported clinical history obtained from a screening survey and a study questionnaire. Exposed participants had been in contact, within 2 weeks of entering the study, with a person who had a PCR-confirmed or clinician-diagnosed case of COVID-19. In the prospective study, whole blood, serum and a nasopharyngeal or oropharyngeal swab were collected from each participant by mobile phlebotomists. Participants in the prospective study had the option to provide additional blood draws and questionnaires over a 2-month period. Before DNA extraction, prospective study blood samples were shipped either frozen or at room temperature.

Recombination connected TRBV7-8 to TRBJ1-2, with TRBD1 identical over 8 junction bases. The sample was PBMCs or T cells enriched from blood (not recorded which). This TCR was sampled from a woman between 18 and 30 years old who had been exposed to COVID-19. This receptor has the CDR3 CASSSWGQAPSYGYTF. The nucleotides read TGTGCCAGCAGCTCATGGGGACAGGCACCATCGTATGGCTACACCTTC.